The present T cell receptor (beta chain) was sequenced within a study of CD8+ T cells in alopecia areata. The germline V gene has CDR1 GTSNPN and CDR2 SVGIG (reference sequence). The CDR3 totals 13 residues. Deletions cut 5 bases from V and 3 bases from J, with 11 bases between. TCR sequencing used cDNA made by reverse transcription of extracted RNA. TCRdb keeps only in-frame clones here, not all; method: immunoSEQ multiplex PCR. The sample holds 120,000 to 150,000 clones, 45% to 60% seen once. A few counts support this clone. Source material: CD4+ T cells sorted from blood. This TCR derives from a human donor with alopecia areata. This sequence joins TRBV30 and TRBJ1-5, with D tentatively TRBD1 (5 bases). The CDR3 DNA reads TGTGCCTGGGGGACGGGAGTCAATCAGCCCCAGCATTTT. It is translated as CAWGTGVNQPQHF.